This is a list of T cell receptor beta chains from one sample in a study of blood T cell repertoires in COVID-19. The method was immunoSEQ multiplex PCR; TCRdb's version includes in-frame clones alone and lacks a portion of them. The sample has approximately 300,000 clones; about 86% are singletons. Sequencing was performed on peripheral blood. The source of these receptors is a woman in her forties or fifties with acute or convalescent COVID-19. Each CDR3 is given with its conserved first and last residue. The order of the fields is clone size, V gene, J gene, D gene, CDR3 protein, CDR3 DNA. The D gene is left open where the match is weak. Rows may omit the clone size; those that give it use once, few, many or a size class.

NA	TRBV28	TRBJ1-2	TRBD1	CASSLSGDRGSGYTF	TGTGCCAGCAGTTTATCAGGGGACAGGGGTTCTGGCTACACCTTC
once	TRBV7-2	TRBJ1-5	NA	CASSLDFYSNQPQHF	TGTGCCAGCAGCTTAGACTTTTATAGCAATCAGCCCCAGCATTTT
few	TRBV12-3/TRBV12-4	TRBJ2-7	NA	CASSLRGSYEQYF	TGTGCCAGCAGTTTGAGGGGGTCCTACGAGCAGTACTTC
NA	TRBV12-2	TRBJ2-1	NA	CASRLTPSGTYNEQFF	TGTGCAAGTCGCTTAACCCCCAGCGGGACATACAATGAGCAGTTCTTC
NA	TRBV6-2/TRBV6-3	TRBJ2-1	NA	CASSSRRVDNEQFF	TGTGCCAGCAGTTCTCGCAGGGTAGACAATGAGCAGTTCTTC
NA	TRBV2	TRBJ2-6	TRBD1	CASTGTGGFTGANVLTF	TGTGCCAGCACCGGGACAGGGGGCTTTACAGGGGCCAACGTCCTGACTTTC
NA	TRBV6-5	TRBJ1-3	NA	CASNTGLGGNTIYF	TGTGCCAGCAATACAGGGTTGGGTGGAAACACCATATATTTT
NA	TRBV7-9	TRBJ1-6	NA	CASSLGSSTNSPLHF	TGTGCCAGCAGCTTAGGTAGCAGCACTAATTCACCCCTCCACTTT
many	TRBV10-1	TRBJ1-2	NA	CASSATASYGYTF	TGCGCCAGCAGTGCGACAGCTTCCTATGGCTACACCTTC
NA	TRBV7-9	TRBJ1-2	NA	CASSATGGENTF	TGTGCCAGCAGTGCAACGGGAGGGGAAAACACCTTC
NA	TRBV5-1	TRBJ2-5	NA	CASSPGDGGVGETQYF	TGCGCCAGCAGCCCTGGGGACGGCGGGGTCGGGGAGACCCAGTACTTC
NA	TRBV3-1/TRBV3-2	TRBJ1-5	NA	CASSQDLSQPQHF	TGTGCCAGCAGCCAAGATCTGAGTCAGCCCCAGCATTTT
NA	TRBV5-6	TRBJ1-2	NA	CASSSNRERGRSSYGYTF	TGTGCCAGCAGCTCAAACAGGGAGAGAGGGAGATCCTCCTATGGCTACACCTTC
once	TRBV5-6	TRBJ1-1	NA	CASSLGGVGTEAFF	TGTGCCAGCAGCTTGGGCGGGGTAGGCACTGAAGCTTTCTTT
NA	TRBV29-1	TRBJ2-7	NA	CSVSVNSYEQYF	TGCAGCGTTTCCGTTAACTCCTACGAGCAGTACTTC
NA	TRBV5-3	TRBJ2-1	TRBD2	CARSSTSGSEQFF	TGTGCCAGAAGCTCAACTAGCGGATCTGAGCAGTTCTTC
NA	TRBV5-6	TRBJ1-5	TRBD1	CASSYTRGPNNQPQHF	TGTGCCAGCAGTTATACCAGGGGGCCGAACAATCAGCCCCAGCATTTT
once	TRBV2	TRBJ1-2	TRBD1	CASSEAEGAGGYTF	TGTGCCAGCAGTGAGGCCGAGGGGGCTGGAGGCTACACCTTC
NA	TRBV27	TRBJ2-7	NA	CASSAGLRPYEQYF	TGTGCCAGCAGTGCGGGACTCAGACCCTACGAGCAGTACTTC
NA	TRBV6-2/TRBV6-3	TRBJ2-1	NA	CASSYRVGQGNYNEQFF	TGTGCCAGCAGTTACAGGGTCGGGCAGGGAAATTACAATGAGCAGTTCTTC
NA	TRBV10-2	TRBJ1-1	TRBD1	CASIWTGGMNTEAFF	TGCGCCAGCATCTGGACAGGGGGTATGAACACTGAAGCTTTCTTT
NA	TRBV5-5	TRBJ2-2	TRBD1	CASSNLGTDNTGELFF	TGTGCCAGCAGCAACCTCGGGACAGACAACACCGGGGAGCTGTTTTTT
NA	TRBV2	TRBJ1-4	NA	CASSADRSNEKLFF	TGTGCCAGCAGTGCCGACAGATCTAATGAAAAACTGTTTTTT
NA	TRBV6-4	TRBJ2-4	NA	CASSLQRDPERPKNIQYF	TGTGCCAGCAGCCTGCAGAGGGATCCAGAGAGGCCCAAAAACATTCAGTACTTC
once	TRBV27	TRBJ2-7	NA	CASSLRAGAGEQYF	TGTGCCAGCAGTTTAAGGGCAGGGGCGGGCGAGCAGTACTTC
few	TRBV18	TRBJ2-7	TRBD2	CASSGLAVSSYEQYF	TGTGCCAGCTCAGGTCTAGCGGTGAGCTCCTACGAGCAGTACTTC
NA	TRBV6-2/TRBV6-3	TRBJ1-1	NA	CASSYLQLNTEAFF	TGTGCCAGCAGTTACCTACAGTTGAACACTGAAGCTTTCTTT
NA	TRBV7-8	TRBJ2-7	TRBD2	CASSLDYGTSGPYEQYF	TGTGCCAGCAGCTTAGATTACGGGACTAGCGGACCCTACGAGCAGTACTTC
NA	TRBV6-5	TRBJ2-4	TRBD2	CASSFSGGEDIQYF	TGTGCCAGCAGTTTTAGCGGGGGGGAAGACATTCAGTACTTC
few	TRBV2	TRBJ1-2	TRBD1	CATTPRDRGQGYTF	TGTGCCACCACCCCGCGGGACAGGGGGCAAGGCTACACCTTC
once	TRBV5-1	TRBJ2-7	TRBD1	CASNQDRVPLEQYF	TGCGCCAGCAACCAGGACAGGGTCCCTCTCGAGCAGTACTTC
NA	TRBV6-5	TRBJ1-2	NA	CASSYGGESYGYTF	TGTGCCAGCAGTTACGGGGGGGAGTCCTATGGCTACACCTTC
NA	TRBV10-3	TRBJ1-4	TRBD1	CAISDPTGQRNEKLFF	TGTGCCATCAGTGACCCTACGGGACAGCGTAATGAAAAACTGTTTTTT